This T cell receptor beta chain is drawn from a study (dated by TCRdb to the mid-2010s). General notes on the study: Whether tumor-infiltrating Tregs in breast cancer are recruited from blood Tregs or converted in situ from other CD4+ T cell subsets was tested. Overall results and qualifications from the work: The greatest overlap of tumor-infiltrating Treg TCR alpha and beta sequences was observed with tumor naive CD4+ T cells, followed by blood naive CD4+ T cells. In terms of TCR gene usage, tumor memory CD4+ T cells clustered together with blood and lymph node memory CD4+ cells, as well as with lymph node naive CD4+ cells. Rather than covering whole repertoires, validation in the larger cohort was restricted to a single TCR beta V-J rearrangement.

CD4+CD45RO+CD25- cells were isolated as memory CD4+ T cells. Tregs, naive and memory CD4+ T cells from tumor, blood and ipsilateral draining lymph nodes of roughly 5 breast cancer patients underwent full-length TCR alpha and beta sequencing. Tumor tissue and lymph nodes obtained from ipsilateral axillary dissection were perfused with PBS, minced and then digested with collagenase I and hyaluronidase. Ficoll density gradient centrifugation was used to isolate mononuclear cells from either lymph nodes or roughly 50 ml of peripheral blood. FACS confirmed that the sorted cell populations were more than 90% pure. Taken from the germline V gene (reference sequence), the CDR1 and CDR2 loops are DFQATT and SNEGSKA. Relative to germline, V is 4 bases shorter and J is 1 base shorter, with 15 bases between their ends. Including the terminal cysteine and phenylalanine, the CDR3 comprises 15 residues. Here the CDR3 DNA is all that survives: 45 bases in frame from base 1.

This clonotype was detected only a few times. Its recognized antigen is unknown. No base quality information exists; no much larger clone differs at one position. Full-length TCR variable regions were amplified by 5' RACE PCR using constant-region reverse primers, and then by semi-nested PCR using Nested Universal Primer A. Using the ReliaPrep RNA Cell Miniprep System, total RNA was extracted, and the SMARTer RACE 5'/3' Kit was then used to reverse transcribe the RNA into 5'RACE-ready cDNA. Full-length TCR alpha and beta libraries were barcoded with multiplex adaptors and sequenced on an Illumina MiSeq. The authors' analysis ran thus. For each of nine subset-tissue groups, sequencing data from the five patients were combined, and the groups were compared by unsupervised clustering of TCR gene usage. The Morisita-Horn index was used to calculate repertoire similarity, with shared sequences weighted by how much each contributed to each repertoire. Clones were called with MiXCR by TCRdb after fastp trimmed the public reads at Q25, and only in-frame beta chains were retained. Each record represents a unique CDR3 protein, reported with the most common genes and DNA among its rows. These V and J calls rely on TCRdb rather than the paper's analysis. In this sample the table shows fewer than 80,000 distinct CDR3 sequences, approximately 22% of which occur a single time. Of the sample, over 2.5% is held by the ten largest clones.

Specimen: memory CD4+ T cells sorted from a lymph node. The cell subset or site label here, explained by the study, means: memory CD4+ T cells, CD4+CD45RO+CD25-. The clonotype was recovered from a female donor with breast cancer. The chain employs TRBV20-1 and TRBJ2-3; the best D guess is TRBD2, with 5 bases matching. This receptor carries the CDR3 CSAIDGESGTDTQYF. The nucleotides read TGCAGTGCTATCGACGGGGAAAGTGGCACAGATACGCAGTATTTT.